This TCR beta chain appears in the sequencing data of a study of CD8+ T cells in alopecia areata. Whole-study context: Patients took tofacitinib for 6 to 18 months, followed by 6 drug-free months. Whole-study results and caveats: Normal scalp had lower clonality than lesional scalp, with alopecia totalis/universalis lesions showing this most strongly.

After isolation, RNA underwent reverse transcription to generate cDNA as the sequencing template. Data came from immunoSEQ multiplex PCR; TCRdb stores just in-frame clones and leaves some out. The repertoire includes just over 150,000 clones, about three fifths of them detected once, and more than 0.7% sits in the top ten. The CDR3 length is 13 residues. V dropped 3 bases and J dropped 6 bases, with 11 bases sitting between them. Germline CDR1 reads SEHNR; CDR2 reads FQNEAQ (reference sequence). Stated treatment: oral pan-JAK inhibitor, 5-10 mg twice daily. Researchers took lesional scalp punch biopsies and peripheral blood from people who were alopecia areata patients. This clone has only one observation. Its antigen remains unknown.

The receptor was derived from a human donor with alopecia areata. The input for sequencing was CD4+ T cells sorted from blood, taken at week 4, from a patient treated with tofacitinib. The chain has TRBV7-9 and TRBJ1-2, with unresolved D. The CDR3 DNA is TGTGCCAGCAGCTTGAGACGCGGCGATGGCTACACCTTC. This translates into CASSLRRGDGYTF.